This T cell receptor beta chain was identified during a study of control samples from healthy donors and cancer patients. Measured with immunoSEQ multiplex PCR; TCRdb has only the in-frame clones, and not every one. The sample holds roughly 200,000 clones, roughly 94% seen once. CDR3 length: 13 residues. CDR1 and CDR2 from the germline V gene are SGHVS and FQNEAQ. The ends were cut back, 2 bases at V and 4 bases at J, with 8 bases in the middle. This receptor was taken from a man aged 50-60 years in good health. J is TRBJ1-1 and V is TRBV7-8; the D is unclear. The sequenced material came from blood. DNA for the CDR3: TGTGCCAGCAGCTTATCCAGGACCACTGAAGCTTTCTTT. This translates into CASSLSRTTEAFF.